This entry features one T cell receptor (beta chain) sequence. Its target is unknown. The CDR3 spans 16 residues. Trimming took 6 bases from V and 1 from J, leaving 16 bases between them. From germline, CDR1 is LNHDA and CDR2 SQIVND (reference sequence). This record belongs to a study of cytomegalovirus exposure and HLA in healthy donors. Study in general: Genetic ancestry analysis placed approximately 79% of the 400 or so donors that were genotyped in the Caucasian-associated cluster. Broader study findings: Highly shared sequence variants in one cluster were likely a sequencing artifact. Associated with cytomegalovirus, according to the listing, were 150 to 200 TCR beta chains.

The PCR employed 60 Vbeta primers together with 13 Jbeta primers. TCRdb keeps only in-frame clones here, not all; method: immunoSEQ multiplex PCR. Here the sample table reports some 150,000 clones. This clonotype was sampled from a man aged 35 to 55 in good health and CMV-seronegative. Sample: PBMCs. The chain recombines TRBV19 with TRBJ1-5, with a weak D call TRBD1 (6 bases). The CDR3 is CASRKENQGSNQPQHF. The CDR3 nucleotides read TGTGCCAGTAGGAAGGAGAATCAGGGGAGCAATCAGCCCCAGCATTTT.